The 10 T cell receptor beta chains below were found in one sample sequenced in a study of blood T cell repertoires in COVID-19. TCRdb keeps only in-frame clones here, not all; method: immunoSEQ multiplex PCR. The table records approximately 84,000 clones, about 80% of them present only once. The sequenced sample was peripheral blood. Receptors originate from a man aged 45-65 years with active or convalescent COVID-19.

This clone was detected once. In nucleotides, the CDR3 is TGTGCCAGCAGCTTAGGACTAGCGGGGGCCGGTTTCACAGATACGCAGTATTTT. Translating it yields CASSLGLAGAGFTDTQYF. The rearrangement joins TRBV5-6 to TRBJ2-3, with 13 bases that match TRBD2. Per germline, CDR1 SGHDT and CDR2 YYEEEE. The CDR3 runs 18 residues. V gave up 2 bases and J gave up 2 bases; unmatched junction bases: 8.

The J gene is TRBJ2-1, the V gene TRBV11-3; 8 positions match TRBD2. Per germline, CDR1 SGHNT and CDR2 YENEEA. V trimming: 5 bases; J trimming: 6 bases; junction bases outside the gene matches: 12. This CDR3 is 16 amino acids long. CDR3 sequence (DNA): TGTGCCAGCAGCCCCTACTCGGCGGGGGGATTCAATGAGCAGTTCTTC. This sequence encodes CASSPYSAGGFNEQFF.

This rearrangement joins TRBV4-1 to TRBJ2-3; D possibly corresponds to TRBD2 (7 bases). V lost 5 bases to trimming and J lost 2 bases, with 11 bases between them. The CDR3 has 14 residues. The germline V gene has CDR1 MGHRA and CDR2 YSYEKL. The CDR3 is CASSGGGFTDTQYF. The CDR3, as DNA: TGCGCCAGCAGCGGGGGGGGCTTCACAGATACGCAGTATTTT.

CDR3 DNA sequence: TGTGCCAGTAGTAGGGGGACAGGAAGCACAGATACGCAGTATTTT. Amino acid sequence: CASSRGTGSTDTQYF. V usage is TRBV19 and J usage is TRBJ2-3; the match to TRBD1 covers 8 bases. V lost 4 bases, J lost 0 bases, and 3 bases stayed unmatched. The germline V gene has CDR1 LNHDA and CDR2 SQIVND (reference sequence). The CDR3 is made up of 15 amino acids.

The chain recombines TRBV11-2 with TRBJ1-1; TRBD1 might be the D (5 bases). V was shortened by 6 bases and J by 5 bases, with 19 bases between the two germline ends. Germline V gives CDR1 SGHAT, CDR2 FQNNGV. The length of the CDR3 is 15 residues. The CDR3 DNA follows: TGTGCCAGCAGGACAGTAAGGGGCAACCGAACTGAAGCTTTCTTT. Translating it yields CASRTVRGNRTEAFF.

The V call is TRBV2, the J call TRBJ2-1, with D possibly TRBD2 on 6 matching bases. The CDR3 sequence is 15 residues long. Germline V gives CDR1 SNHLY, CDR2 FYNNEI. V gave up 6 bases and J gave up 0 bases, with 12 bases separating them. CDR3 nucleotides: TGTGCCAGCAGGGAGGACTACAGCTCCTACAATGAGCAGTTCTTC. This encodes CASREDYSSYNEQFF.

The chain combines TRBV19 with TRBJ1-4; 11 nucleotides line up with TRBD1. V shed 11 bases, J shed 7 bases, and the junction held 9 bases outside the gene matches. Looked up from germline, CDR1 is LNHDA and CDR2 is SQIVND (reference sequence). The CDR3 spans 14 residues. Here the CDR3 DNA reads TGTGCCTCTAGTAGGGGGACAGGGGGTGAAAAACTGTTTTTT. Translating it yields CASSRGTGGEKLFF.

The chain has TRBV5-6 and TRBJ2-7; D is ambiguous. CDR1 is SGHDT, CDR2 YYEEEE, per germline. CDR3 length: 13 amino acids. The V end was cut by 2 bases, the J end by 3 bases, with 9 bases between. The DNA for the CDR3 is TGTGCCAGCAGCTTACCATCGGGCTACGAGCAGTACTTC. Its protein is CASSLPSGYEQYF. The variable domain in full, with the rest retrieved from reference TRBV5-6 and TRBJ2-7, is DAGVTQSPTHLIKTRGQQVTLRCSPKSGHDTVSWYQQALGQGPQFIFQYYEEEERQRGNFPDRFSGHQFPNYSSELNVNALLLGDSALYLCASSLPSGYEQYFGPGTRLTVT.

The chain employs TRBV7-9 and TRBJ2-1; TRBD1 aligns across 8 bases. Germline CDR1 reads SEHNR; CDR2 reads FQNEAQ (reference sequence). This CDR3 is built from 13 residues. V shed 5 bases and J 5 bases; nucleotides not matched to a gene: 2. The CDR3: CASSLQGDNEQFF. The CDR3 coding sequence is TGTGCCAGCAGCCTACAGGGGGACAATGAGCAGTTCTTC.

V gene TRBV10-3 combines with J gene TRBJ2-2, with D possibly TRBD1 on 5 matching bases. The CDR3 covers 12 residues. Germline V CDR1 and CDR2: ENHRY, SYGVKD. V was shortened by 10 bases and J by 5 bases, with 11 bases between the two germline ends. The CDR3 region has the DNA TGTGCCACCTCCAGGACAACCGGGGAGCTGTTTTTT. This translates into CATSRTTGELFF.